Listed below are T cell receptor beta chains from one sample, sequenced in a study of neoadjuvant nivolumab and ipilimumab in lung cancer. Produced via immunoSEQ multiplex PCR; TCRdb's table is partial and in-frame only. The data show 25,000 to 35,000 clones, less than 95% seen once. This specimen consisted of peripheral blood, obtained after neoadjuvant nivolumab, alone or with ipilimumab, at or shortly before surgery. The receptors derive from an adult with non-small cell lung cancer. CDR3s leave out the opening cysteine and the closing phenylalanine or tryptophan. Fields, in order: J gene, D gene, V gene, CDR3 protein. The D gene is left open where the match is weak.

TRBJ1-2,NA,TRBV5-4,ASGPRQEINYGYT
TRBJ1-6,NA,TRBV6-1,ASSRQGLDSPLH
TRBJ1-2,NA,TRBV4-1,ASSTLGGYT
TRBJ1-2,TRBD1,TRBV5-4,ASSTGQGSYYGYT
TRBJ2-5,NA,TRBV6-6,ASSYSGTPETQY
TRBJ2-7,NA,TRBV2,ASRHDSQSYEQY
TRBJ1-1,NA,TRBV10-3,AISEVGFTEAF
TRBJ2-2,NA,TRBV5-1,ASSLAGGATGELF
TRBJ2-7,NA,TRBV25-1,ASSEFAGSYEQY
TRBJ1-1,NA,TRBV9,ASSVGLLDTEAF
TRBJ2-3,TRBD2,TRBV5-4,ASSGTSGSTDTQY
TRBJ2-2,NA,TRBV7-8,ASSLEAGTVSGELF
TRBJ1-5,TRBD1,TRBV7-2,ASSLNRGANQPQH
TRBJ2-7,TRBD1,TRBV11-2,ASTRATGASSYEQY
TRBJ2-5,NA,TRBV5-4,ASSPDTFEQETQY
TRBJ2-7,TRBD2,TRBV7-2,ASSLVGIAGGASSYEQY
TRBJ1-2,NA,TRBV7-2,ASSLARVPYGYT
TRBJ1-2,TRBD1,TRBV10-2,ASSESPGTAYGYT
TRBJ1-3,NA,TRBV7-9,ASSPSGIGNTIY
TRBJ2-2,TRBD2,TRBV5-1,ASSPGTSGYSAGELF
TRBJ1-6,NA,TRBV2,ASIRPEGNSPLH
TRBJ2-7,NA,TRBV7-2,ASSLGQGNHEQY
TRBJ1-6,NA,TRBV2,ASFELRNSPLH
TRBJ2-7,TRBD1,TRBV18,ASSQQGAHEQY
TRBJ2-7,TRBD1,TRBV7-9,ASSRDSPYEQY
TRBJ1-1,NA,TRBV9,ASSVSGGSEAF
TRBJ1-5,NA,TRBV14,ASSQDGTGPQH
TRBJ2-6,NA,TRBV6-6,ASSYPGSGANVLT
TRBJ1-5,NA,TRBV19,ASSVPPGHSNQPQH
TRBJ1-1,NA,TRBV2,ASSTQTAREAF
TRBJ2-1,TRBD2,TRBV5-1,ASSRAGLAAYNEQF
TRBJ2-7,NA,TRBV19,ASKQGSYEQY
TRBJ1-6,NA,TRBV25-1,ASSVEGNSPLH
TRBJ1-2,TRBD1,TRBV10-3,ATGTGTYGYT
TRBJ1-6,NA,TRBV5-4,ASSRDGLNSPLH
TRBJ1-5,NA,TRBV7-8,ASSPEGTSNQPQH
TRBJ1-1,NA,TRBV5-1,ASSSQGNTEAF
TRBJ1-2,TRBD1,TRBV5-6,ASSFIDRDREGYT
TRBJ1-1,NA,TRBV29-1,SVHQDPNTEAF
TRBJ2-3,NA,TRBV18,ASSPVITDTQY
TRBJ2-2,TRBD1,TRBV18,ASSLEGADTGELF
TRBJ1-4,NA,TRBV5-5,ASSLETGRLF
TRBJ2-7,NA,TRBV7-6,ASSPLGHNSYEQY
TRBJ1-4,TRBD1,TRBV9,ASSVLGTGDEKLF
TRBJ2-1,TRBD2,TRBV29-1,SVLGGSSYNEQF
TRBJ2-5,NA,TRBV19,ASRSGDAMEETQY
TRBJ2-1,TRBD2,TRBV11-2,ASSWGLAGGNEQF
TRBJ1-1,NA,TRBV5-1,ASSHGNTEAF
TRBJ2-2,NA,TRBV7-2,ASSLARTIFTGELF
TRBJ2-5,NA,TRBV6-1,ASTGYQKETQY